The subject of this entry is one TCR beta chain. Its cognate antigen has yet to be identified. Base quality data are lacking; no much larger clone is found one base away. This specimen comes from a study of blood T cell repertoires in COVID-19 (dated by TCRdb to the early 2020s). At the level of the whole study: Collaborator samples came from the United States, Italy and Spain and covered acute and convalescent phases of COVID-19. Where available, HLA class I and class II types were obtained from metadata supplied by the sample provider rather than from assay-based typing. The prospective study material was composed of cDNA or gDNA derived from T cells, B-cell-depleted T cells, or PBMCs. Subjects who had been exposed to COVID-19, were actively infected with it, or had recovered from it provided the deeply sampled blood TCRbeta repertoires that made up the dataset. The sample metadata nearly always contained a de-identified subject ID, COVID-19 status, age in years and sex. The repertoires were released in a freely available public database meant as a resource for research on the immune response to SARS-CoV-2. Samples came from the ongoing ImmuneRACE study (first 160 participants) plus 1,254 subjects from 6 global collaborators. The paper as a whole reports these results and caveats: The quantity of clinical and demographic metadata differed by source and by participant and was supplied without curation.

TCRbeta CDR3 regions were amplified from genomic DNA using the immunoSEQ Assay, a bias-controlled multiplex PCR. The authors processed their data as follows. The number of nucleated cells in each sample was estimated from the amplification of reference gene primers within the assay. To quantify the absolute abundance of each unique TCRbeta CDR3 rearrangement, sequence reads were collapsed and filtered. Productive Simpson clonality was computed per sample as the square root of Simpson's diversity index over productive rearrangements. TCRdb provides this immuneACCESS table in a form limited to in-frame rearrangements. Some clones are lacking; in checked studies, under half of them reflect an unresolved V gene, and why the rest are absent is not known. The DNA was the basis for D and trimming; V, J and clone size are from that table. This sample lists tens of thousands of clones; around nine tenths were detected once. The ten biggest clones cover around 20% of the sample.

The collaborating institutions used their own protocols to collect whole blood in K2EDTA tubes. Collaborator samples were shipped for TCRbeta analysis as frozen whole blood, isolated PBMCs, or DNA extracted from either sample type. Relative to germline, V is 2 bases shorter and J is 2 bases shorter, with 21 bases between their ends. The CDR3 holds 18 amino acids from the cysteine to the phenylalanine. Only the CDR3 region is kept as DNA, spanning 54 bases read in frame from base 1. Based on the germline V gene, the CDR1 and CDR2 sequences are MRHNA and SNTAGT. The chain is made from TRBV6-4 and TRBJ1-2; the best D guess is TRBD1, with 6 bases matching. The TCR sequence derives from a man in his sixties or seventies with acute or convalescent COVID-19. The material sequenced was peripheral blood. The CDR3 loop reads CASSDTAGGPRNNYGYTF. In nucleotides, the sequence is TGTGCCAGCAGTGACACGGCGGGGGGGCCGCGGAACAACTATGGCTACACCTTC.